This passage covers 26 T cell receptor beta chains from one sample sequenced in a study of shared clonotypes between healthy human individuals. The table came from immunoSEQ multiplex PCR; TCRdb's copy has only in-frame clones and leaves some out. Among under 1,100,000 clones listed, around 74% were seen once. The sample was memory CD4+ T cells sorted from blood. Subset here: CD45RA-negative fraction. The receptors here all came from a man aged 18 to 30 in good health.

This chain connects TRBV28 to TRBJ2-3; D uncertain. The CDR3 has 14 amino acids. The germline V gene encodes CDR1 MDHEN and CDR2 SYDVKM. V was pared by 6 bases and J by 4 bases, with 14 bases between. The CDR3 region is CASSLRPPPDTQYF. DNA for the CDR3: TGTGCCAGCAGCCTCCGGCCCCCCCCAGATACGCAGTATTTT.

The rearrangement joins TRBV2 to TRBJ2-7; possibly TRBD2 for D (5 bases). This CDR3 comprises 14 residues. V shed 8 bases and J shed 6 bases, with 20 bases lying between them. Germline V gene lookup returns CDR1 SNHLY and CDR2 FYNNEI. CDR3 amino acids: CASGDFDGRGEQYF. CDR3 sequence (DNA): TGTGCCAGCGGGGATTTCGATGGGAGAGGCGAGCAGTACTTC.

The chain couples TRBV7-2 to TRBJ2-2; D is undetermined. This CDR3 comprises 14 residues. The V gene lost 3 bases and the J gene lost 5 bases, with 10 bases spanning the gap. CDR1 and CDR2 from the germline V gene are SGHTA and FQGNSA. In DNA form, the CDR3 reads TGTGCCAGCAGCTTTGCCGGAGTGACCGGGGAGCTGTTTTTT. Its protein is CASSFAGVTGELFF.

This clone was observed many times. The same CDR3 is also encoded by other DNA sequences in this sample. The rearrangement uses TRBV4-3 and TRBJ2-7; tentative D call: TRBD1 (5 bases). Trimming shortened V by 0 bases and J by 4 bases, and 13 bases separated the two germline ends. Germline assignment: CDR1 LGHNA and CDR2 YSLEER. This CDR3 has 15 amino acids. The CDR3 DNA is TGCGCCAGCAGCCAAGATCGGGCAGGGTTATACGAGCAGTACTTC. Translating gives CASSQDRAGLYEQYF.

The rearrangement joins TRBV5-1 to TRBJ2-7; 8 bases fit TRBD2. The ends lost 1 base at V and 3 bases at J; junction bases unmatched: 6. The V gene's germline CDR1 is SGHRS and CDR2 YFSETQ. The CDR3 is made up of 15 amino acids. CDR3 nucleotides: TGCGCCAGCAGCTTGTGGCTAGCGGGCGACTACGAGCAGTACTTC. It specifies CASSLWLAGDYEQYF.

The CDR3 region is CASSSRWTGENEKLFF. Here the CDR3 DNA reads TGTGCCAGCAGCTCCCGATGGACAGGGGAGAATGAAAAACTGTTTTTT. The rearrangement links TRBV7-2 to TRBJ1-4, with 9 bases matching TRBD1. The CDR3 spans 16 residues. J was trimmed by 5 bases and V by 4 bases; bases with no gene match: 8. Germline lookup yields CDR1 SGHTA and CDR2 FQGNSA.

This clone was counted many times. This specimen includes other DNA sequences encoding the same CDR3. The CDR3 DNA sequence: TGTGCCAGCAGCTTAGCGGGTAGGGGTAAATCACCCCTCCACTTT. It yields the protein CASSLAGRGKSPLHF. The chain links TRBV7-6 to TRBJ1-6, with a weak D call TRBD1 (5 bases). The CDR3 sequence is 15 residues long. The ends were cut back, 0 bases at V and 10 bases at J, with 13 bases in the middle. CDR1 is SGHVS, CDR2 FNYEAQ, per germline.

The rearrangement links TRBV5-6 to TRBJ2-5; TRBD2 matches 8 bases. Germline trimming cut 2 bases from V and 6 bases from J; bases unmatched to any gene: 9. This CDR3 is 15 amino acids long. Germline CDR1 reads SGHDT; CDR2 reads YYEEEE. CDR3 sequence reads: CASSFASAGGQTQYF. The DNA of the CDR3 is TGTGCCAGCAGCTTCGCGTCGGCGGGGGGACAGACCCAGTACTTC.

The chain combines TRBV18 with TRBJ2-5; 7 bases map to TRBD1. Germline lookup yields CDR1 KGHSH and CDR2 LQKENI. Germline trimming cut 3 bases from V and 7 bases from J; bases unmatched to any gene: 5. This CDR3 is built from 13 residues. The CDR3 DNA reads TGTGCCAGCTCACCTGGGACAGAAGGGACCCAGTACTTC. Translating gives CASSPGTEGTQYF.

This clone was seen repeatedly, ten times or more. In DNA form, the CDR3 reads TGTGCCAGCTCGACCTTTAAGACAGGGGGTGACAATCAGCCCCAGCATTTT. Its translation: CASSTFKTGGDNQPQHF. V usage is TRBV7-8 and J usage is TRBJ1-5, with 9 bases matching TRBD1. The CDR3 is 17 amino acids. V dropped 8 bases and J dropped 3; count of bases not matched to a gene: 14. CDR1 is SGHVS and CDR2 is FQNEAQ in the germline V gene. Based on the CDR3 plus reference TRBV7-8 and TRBJ1-5, the full variable domain is GAGVSQSPRYKVAKRGQDVALRCDPISGHVSLFWYQQALGQGPEFLTYFQNEAQLDKSGLPSDRFFAERPEGSVSTLKIQRTQQEDSAVYLCASSTFKTGGDNQPQHFGDGTRLSIL.

The rearrangement joins TRBV9 to TRBJ2-5; D possibly matches TRBD1 or TRBD2 (5 bases each). CDR1 is SGDLS, CDR2 YYNGEE, per germline. This CDR3 has 15 amino acids. Trimming cost V 0 bases and J 3 bases, with 12 bases left between them. CDR3 nucleotide sequence: TGTGCCAGCAGCGTAGCCGGCAGGGAGAAAGAGACCCAGTACTTC. Its translation is CASSVAGREKETQYF.

There are a few counts of this clone. This chain links TRBV5-1 with TRBJ1-1; the D gene is possibly TRBD1 (6 bases). CDR3 length: 16 residues. Germline CDR1 reads SGHRS; CDR2 reads YFSETQ. V was pared by 0 bases and J by 0 bases, with 12 bases between. CDR3: CASSLAAGHMNTEAFF. The CDR3 nucleotides are TGCGCCAGCAGCTTGGCCGCGGGACATATGAACACTGAAGCTTTCTTT.

The chain recombines TRBV18 with TRBJ2-7; D is uncertain. The germline V and J ends were trimmed by 1 base and 2 bases, with 9 bases remaining between them. The germline CDR1 and CDR2 sequences are KGHSH and LQKENI. The CDR3 spans 14 residues. This CDR3 reads CASSPLDQPYEQYF. CDR3 DNA sequence: TGTGCCAGCTCACCACTTGACCAACCCTACGAGCAGTACTTC.

There are a few counts of this clone. V is TRBV18 and J is TRBJ1-1; weak D call: TRBD1 (6 bases). V lost 3 bases, J lost 0 bases, and 11 bases lay in between. The CDR3 totals 15 residues. Germline CDR1 KGHSH, CDR2 LQKENI. The CDR3 DNA reads TGTGCCAGCTCACCGAGGGGGGAATTGAACACTGAAGCTTTCTTT. Translating it yields CASSPRGELNTEAFF.

This chain connects TRBV30 to TRBJ2-7; 13 positions agree with TRBD2. Per the germline V gene, CDR1 is GTSNPN and CDR2 is SVGIG (reference sequence). CDR3 size: 12 residues. With 2 bases clipped from V and 13 bases from J, the junction kept 5 bases outside the gene matches. This chain's CDR3 is CAWSPGTSGTYF. CDR3 in DNA: TGTGCCTGGAGTCCAGGGACTAGCGGGACATACTTC.

The chain recombines TRBV19 with TRBJ1-5; D remains unclear. Trimming took off 2 bases at V and 0 bases at J, with 8 bases between the two ends. The germline gives CDR1 LNHDA, CDR2 SQIVND (reference sequence). This CDR3 comprises 15 residues. DNA of the CDR3: TGTGCCAGTAGTATAAGGGCCTTTAGCAATCAGCCCCAGCATTTT. Translating it yields CASSIRAFSNQPQHF.

This clone was counted once. The rearrangement joins TRBV7-2 to TRBJ2-3, with D possibly being TRBD1 (6 bases). CDR1 SGHTA and CDR2 FQGNSA come from the germline V gene. V was cut by 4 bases and J by 6 bases, with 17 bases left in between. CDR3 size: 15 residues. The CDR3 protein is CASSSRRGGWDTQYF. For the CDR3, the DNA is TGTGCCAGCAGCTCCCGCAGGGGCGGATGGGATACGCAGTATTTT.

The rearrangement links TRBV27 to TRBJ1-4; TRBD1 agrees at 7 bases. CDR1 is MNHEY and CDR2 is SMNVEV in the germline V gene (reference sequence). Trimming at V came to 6 bases and at J to 8 bases, leaving 12 bases not matched to a gene. This CDR3 spans 15 amino acids. CDR3 in amino acids: CASSEVNRGDEKLFF. The DNA for the CDR3 is TGTGCCAGCAGCGAGGTGAACAGGGGAGACGAAAAACTGTTTTTT.

This chain links TRBV2 with TRBJ1-5; D unresolved. Germline CDR1 is SNHLY and CDR2 is FYNNEI. This CDR3 is 13 amino acids long. Between the trimmed V and J ends, which lost 7 bases and 3 bases, there was a span of 10 bases. The CDR3 protein is CASNFNLNQPQHF. The CDR3 DNA reads as TGTGCCAGCAATTTTAATCTCAATCAGCCCCAGCATTTT.

This chain joins TRBV6-1 and TRBJ2-5; maybe TRBD2 (6 bases). There are 13 residues in the CDR3. CDR1 and CDR2 from the germline V gene are MNHNS and SASEGT. V was shortened by 6 bases and J by 7 bases, with 15 bases between the two germline ends. The CDR3 sequence: CASRAAGRGTQYF. The CDR3 DNA is TGTGCCAGCAGGGCGGCGGGGCGTGGGACCCAGTACTTC.

The rearrangement joins TRBV19 to TRBJ2-5; maybe TRBD2 (6 bases). The CDR3 sequence is 16 residues long. Germline assignment: CDR1 LNHDA and CDR2 SQIVND (reference sequence). The CDR3, as DNA: TGTGCACCCTCGCGCGACGCGGGGTTTGTTAGGGAGACCCAGTACTTC. The encoded protein is CAPSRDAGFVRETQYF.

The J gene is TRBJ2-3, the V gene TRBV19; TRBD2 might be the D (5 bases). V was pared by 5 bases and J by 5 bases, with 17 bases between. Per the germline V gene, CDR1 is LNHDA and CDR2 is SQIVND (reference sequence). This CDR3 comprises 15 residues. CDR3: CASSHPGLYKDTQYF. As DNA, the CDR3 is TGTGCCAGTAGTCATCCCGGACTCTATAAAGATACGCAGTATTTT.

V usage is TRBV28 and J usage is TRBJ1-2, with 9 positions matching TRBD1. Germline V gene data show CDR1 as MDHEN and CDR2 as SYDVKM. This CDR3 comprises 13 residues. V lost 7 bases to trimming and J lost 8 bases; unmatched junction nucleotides: 8. The DNA for the CDR3 is TGTGCCAGCACACTACAGGGGGCCCTAGGCTACACCTTC. It is translated as CASTLQGALGYTF.

The chain carries TRBV2 and TRBJ2-2; 9 bases line up with TRBD1. This CDR3 has 14 amino acids. Losses at the gene ends were 5 bases for V and 7 bases for J; bases not matched to a gene: 5. The V gene's germline CDR1 is SNHLY and CDR2 FYNNEI. The CDR3 bases are TGTGCCAGCAGTACACAGGGGGCGGGCGGGGAGCTGTTTTTT. Its translation is CASSTQGAGGELFF.

As regards this clone: A clone one base away is much larger, so this may be a read error. This rearrangement joins TRBV7-6 to TRBJ2-3, with a tentative D call TRBD2 (5 bases). The CDR3 contains 13 residues. Trimming took 3 bases from V and 1 from J, leaving 5 bases between them. The V gene's germline CDR1 is SGHVS and CDR2 FNYEAQ. CDR3 protein: CASSFGGTDTQYF. In DNA, the CDR3 is TGTGCCAGCAGCTTCGGGGGCACAGATACGCAGTATTTT.

The chain carries TRBV9 and TRBJ2-1; tentatively, D is TRBD2 (7 bases). CDR1 is SGDLS and CDR2 is YYNGEE in the germline V gene. Deletions cut 2 bases from V and 5 bases from J, with 17 bases between. The CDR3 consists of 16 residues. In nucleotides, the CDR3 is TGTGCCAGCAGCGTCCGGGCGGGGGCCCAAAACAATGAGCAGTTCTTC. Its protein product is CASSVRAGAQNNEQFF.